The rows below give T cell receptor beta chains drawn from one sample of a study of OX40 agonist ivuxolimab in advanced cancers. Data came from immunoSEQ multiplex PCR; TCRdb stores just in-frame clones and leaves some out. The top ten clones hold 20% to 25% of a sample with some 80,000 clones, roughly 86% of them seen once. The sequenced sample was CD4+ or CD8+ T cells sorted from blood, obtained in a trial of the OX40 agonist ivuxolimab. The receptors shown here come from an adult with an advanced solid tumor such as melanoma, head and neck, liver or kidney cancer. CDR3s include the opening cysteine and the closing phenylalanine or tryptophan. The D gene is left open where the match is weak. For some rows the clone size is stated as once, few or many, or as a class when expanded; others skip it.

v_call	d_call	clone_size	j_call	cdr3_aa	cdr3_nt
TRBV5-4	TRBD2	once	TRBJ2-3	CASSLRTSGGLDTQYF	TGTGCCAGCAGCCTGCGGACTAGCGGGGGGTTAGATACGCAGTATTTT
TRBV13	TRBD1	.	TRBJ1-5	CASSLGRDRGLQPQHF	TGTGCCAGCAGCCTCGGACGGGACAGGGGGCTTCAGCCCCAGCATTTT
TRBV30	TRBD1	few	TRBJ1-2	CARDNRGLDYTF	TGTGCCCGCGACAACAGGGGGCTTGACTACACCTTC
TRBV7-2	TRBD2	.	TRBJ2-5	CASSSTGTSGGAETQYF	TGTGCCAGCAGCTCGACCGGGACTAGCGGGGGGGCTGAGACCCAGTACTTC
TRBV7-9	TRBD1	.	TRBJ1-1	CASTVGGQHTEAFF	TGTGCCAGCACCGTAGGGGGACAGCACACTGAAGCTTTCTTT
TRBV7-2	TRBD1	.	TRBJ2-5	CASSSPTGVETQYF	TGTGCCAGCAGCTCACCTACAGGGGTGGAGACCCAGTACTTC
TRBV27	TRBD1	.	TRBJ2-7	CASSAPVGQGTYEQYF	TGTGCCAGCAGTGCCCCGGTGGGACAGGGTACGTACGAGCAGTACTTC
TRBV5-1	.	.	TRBJ2-3	CASSLGGYTDTQYF	TGCGCCAGCAGCTTGGGGGGCTACACAGATACGCAGTATTTT
TRBV18	TRBD2	.	TRBJ2-7	CASSPGGLAGPSSYEQYF	TGTGCCAGCTCACCAGGGGGACTAGCGGGCCCCAGCTCCTACGAGCAGTACTTC
TRBV10-3	.	.	TRBJ1-1	CAISESTLTAHEAFF	TGTGCCATCAGTGAGTCGACTCTAACAGCCCATGAAGCTTTCTTT
TRBV6-1	TRBD1	.	TRBJ2-2	CASSVQGFGELFF	TGTGCCAGCAGTGTACAGGGGTTCGGGGAGCTGTTTTTT
TRBV4-2	TRBD1	once	TRBJ2-7	CASSGTGAWYEQYF	TGTGCCAGCAGCGGGACAGGGGCTTGGTACGAGCAGTACTTC
TRBV19	TRBD1	few	TRBJ2-1	CASSRTGTEQFF	TGTGCCAGTAGCCGGACAGGGACTGAGCAGTTCTTC
TRBV7-2	TRBD1	.	TRBJ1-2	CASSFPTGGEGYGYTF	TGTGCCAGCAGCTTTCCGACAGGGGGCGAGGGATATGGCTACACCTTC
TRBV11-3	TRBD1	.	TRBJ2-7	CASSRRTGSTYEQYF	TGTGCCAGCAGCCGTCGGACAGGGTCGACCTACGAGCAGTACTTC
TRBV30	TRBD2	.	TRBJ2-3	CAWTIAGGFTDTQYF	TGTGCCTGGACTATAGCGGGGGGCTTCACAGATACGCAGTATTTT
TRBV7-2	.	.	TRBJ1-2	CASSLASVWGYTF	TGTGCCAGCAGCTTAGCGAGCGTATGGGGCTACACCTTC
TRBV15	.	.	TRBJ2-1	CATSRVQRGPLGEQFF	TGTGCCACCAGCAGAGTGCAGAGGGGTCCTTTGGGTGAGCAGTTCTTC
TRBV7-6	TRBD1	.	TRBJ1-3	CASSGGQEATGIRVSGNTIYF	TGTGCCAGCAGCGGGGGACAGGAAGCAACCGGAATAAGGGTCTCTGGAAACACCATATATTTT
TRBV19	TRBD1	.	TRBJ2-1	CASSSQGALYNEQFF	TGTGCCAGTAGCTCACAGGGGGCTCTCTACAATGAGCAGTTCTTC
TRBV15	TRBD2	.	TRBJ2-4	CATSRDRGTSGRDIQYF	TGTGCCACCAGCAGAGATCGAGGGACTAGCGGGAGAGACATTCAGTACTTC
TRBV6-1	.	once	TRBJ2-7	CASSPQAVAYEQYF	TGTGCCAGCAGTCCCCAGGCGGTGGCCTACGAGCAGTACTTC
TRBV2	TRBD1	once	TRBJ2-7	CASDLTGMRSEQYF	TGTGCCAGCGATTTGACAGGGATGAGAAGCGAGCAGTACTTC
TRBV7-2	TRBD1	once	TRBJ1-1	CASSLVGRGGTEAFF	TGTGCCAGCAGCTTAGTAGGCAGGGGGGGGACTGAAGCTTTCTTT
TRBV19	TRBD1	.	TRBJ1-2	CASSIPGSGGGYGYTF	TGTGCCAGTAGTATCCCTGGGTCAGGGGGCGGCTATGGCTACACCTTC
TRBV7-9	.	.	TRBJ1-1	CASSTGNTEAFF	TGTGCCAGCAGCACAGGGAACACTGAAGCTTTCTTT
TRBV10-3	.	.	TRBJ2-2	CAIAQGQNTGELFF	TGTGCCATTGCGCAGGGGCAGAACACCGGGGAGCTGTTTTTT
TRBV4-3	.	few	TRBJ2-3	CASSQGSGTDTQYF	TGCGCCAGCAGCCAAGGGTCAGGGACAGATACGCAGTATTTT
TRBV27	.	.	TRBJ1-6	CASSFPNSPLHF	TGTGCCAGCAGTTTCCCAAATTCACCCCTCCACTTT
TRBV5-1	TRBD2	once	TRBJ2-7	CASSVTSGSNEQYF	TGCGCCAGCAGCGTGACTAGCGGGAGCAACGAGCAGTACTTC
TRBV10-3	.	.	TRBJ1-3	CAISGTVSSGNTIYF	TGTGCCATCAGTGGGACGGTCTCGTCTGGAAACACCATATATTTT
TRBV4-2	TRBD1	.	TRBJ2-7	CASSLDRAYEQYF	TGTGCCAGCAGCCTGGACAGGGCCTACGAGCAGTACTTC
TRBV5-4	.	once	TRBJ1-3	CASSLFPRETASGNTIYF	TGTGCCAGCAGCTTGTTCCCCAGGGAGACGGCCTCTGGAAACACCATATATTTT
TRBV6-5	.	few	TRBJ2-1	CASSLARGLFNEQFF	TGTGCCAGCAGTCTCGCCAGGGGCCTATTCAATGAGCAGTTCTTC